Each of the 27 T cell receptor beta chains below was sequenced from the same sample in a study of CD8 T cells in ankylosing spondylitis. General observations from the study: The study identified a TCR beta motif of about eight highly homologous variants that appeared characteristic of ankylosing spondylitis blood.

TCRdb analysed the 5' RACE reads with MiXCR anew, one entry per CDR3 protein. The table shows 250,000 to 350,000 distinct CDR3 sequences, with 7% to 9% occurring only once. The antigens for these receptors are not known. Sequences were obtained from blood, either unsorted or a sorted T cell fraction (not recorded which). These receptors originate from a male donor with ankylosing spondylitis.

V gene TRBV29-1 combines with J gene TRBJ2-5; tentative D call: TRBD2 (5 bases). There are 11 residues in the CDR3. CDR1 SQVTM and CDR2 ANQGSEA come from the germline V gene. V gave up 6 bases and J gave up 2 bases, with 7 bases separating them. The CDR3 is CSVGVQETQYF. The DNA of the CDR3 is TGCAGCGTGGGAGTTCAAGAGACCCAGTACTTC.

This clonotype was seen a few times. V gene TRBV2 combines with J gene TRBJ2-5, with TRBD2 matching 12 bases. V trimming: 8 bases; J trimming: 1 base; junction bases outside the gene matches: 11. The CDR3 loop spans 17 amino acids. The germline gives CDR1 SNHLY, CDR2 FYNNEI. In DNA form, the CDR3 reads TGTGCCAGCCAACAGGATCGGGGACTAGCGGGCCAAGAGACCCAGTACTTC. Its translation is CASQQDRGLAGQETQYF.

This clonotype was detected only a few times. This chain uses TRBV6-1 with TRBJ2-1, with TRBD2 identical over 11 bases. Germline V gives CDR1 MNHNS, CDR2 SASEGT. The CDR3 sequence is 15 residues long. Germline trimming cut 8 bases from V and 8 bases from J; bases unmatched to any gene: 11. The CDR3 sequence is CASSQRSGRVYEQFF. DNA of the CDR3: TGTGCCAGCTCGCAACGTAGCGGGAGGGTGTATGAGCAGTTCTTC.

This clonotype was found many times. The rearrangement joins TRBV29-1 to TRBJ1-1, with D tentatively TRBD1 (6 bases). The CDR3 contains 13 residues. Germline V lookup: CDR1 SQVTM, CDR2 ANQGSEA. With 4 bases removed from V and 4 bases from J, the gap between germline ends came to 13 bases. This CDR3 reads CSVGQGRSTEAFF. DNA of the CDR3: TGCAGCGTTGGTCAGGGGAGGAGCACTGAAGCTTTCTTT.

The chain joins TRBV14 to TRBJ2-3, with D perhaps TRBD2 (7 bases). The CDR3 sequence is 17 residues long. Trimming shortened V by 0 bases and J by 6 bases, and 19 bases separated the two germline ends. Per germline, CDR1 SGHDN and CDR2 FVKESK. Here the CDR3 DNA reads TGTGCCAGCAGCCAAGAAGCCGGGGGGCTAGATGAGGATACGCAGTATTTT. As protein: CASSQEAGGLDEDTQYF.

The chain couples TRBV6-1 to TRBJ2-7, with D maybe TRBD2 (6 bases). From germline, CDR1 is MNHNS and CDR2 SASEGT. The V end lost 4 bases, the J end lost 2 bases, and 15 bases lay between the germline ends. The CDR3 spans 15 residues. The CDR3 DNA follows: TGTGCCAGCAGTGGTCAGGGAGGAAGGACCTACGAGCAGTACTTC. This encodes CASSGQGGRTYEQYF.

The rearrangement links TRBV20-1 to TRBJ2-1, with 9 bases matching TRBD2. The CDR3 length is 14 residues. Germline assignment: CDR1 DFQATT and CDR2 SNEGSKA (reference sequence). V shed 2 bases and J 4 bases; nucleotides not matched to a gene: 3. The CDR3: CSARTSGSYNEQFF. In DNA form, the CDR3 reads TGCAGTGCTAGAACTAGCGGGTCTTACAATGAGCAGTTCTTC.

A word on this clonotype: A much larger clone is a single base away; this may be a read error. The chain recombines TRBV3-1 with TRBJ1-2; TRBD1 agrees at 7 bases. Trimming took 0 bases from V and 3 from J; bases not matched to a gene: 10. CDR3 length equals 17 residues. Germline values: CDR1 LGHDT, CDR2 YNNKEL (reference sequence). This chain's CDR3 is CASSQDTGTAYYYGYTF. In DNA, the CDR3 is TGTGCCAGCAGCCAAGACACCGGGACAGCTTATTACTATGGCTACACCTTC. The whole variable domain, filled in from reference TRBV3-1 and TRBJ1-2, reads DTAVSQTPKYLVTQMGNDKSIKCEQNLGHDTMYWYKQDSKKFLKIMFSYNNKELIINETVPNRFSPKSPDKAHLNLHINSLELGDSAVYFCASSQDTGTAYYYGYTFGSGTRLTVV.

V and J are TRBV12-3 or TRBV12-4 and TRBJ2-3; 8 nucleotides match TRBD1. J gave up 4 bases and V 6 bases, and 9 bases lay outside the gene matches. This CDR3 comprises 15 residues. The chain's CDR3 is CASRTTSTGADTQYF. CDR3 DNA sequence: TGTGCCAGCAGGACTACCTCGACAGGGGCAGATACGCAGTATTTT.

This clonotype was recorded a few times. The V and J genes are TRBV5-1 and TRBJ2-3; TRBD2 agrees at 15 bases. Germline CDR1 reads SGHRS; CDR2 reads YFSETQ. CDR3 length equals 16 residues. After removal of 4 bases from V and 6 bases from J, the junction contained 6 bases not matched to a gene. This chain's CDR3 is CASSGGLAGGVDTQYF. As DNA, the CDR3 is TGCGCCAGCAGCGGGGGACTAGCGGGAGGTGTCGATACGCAGTATTTT.

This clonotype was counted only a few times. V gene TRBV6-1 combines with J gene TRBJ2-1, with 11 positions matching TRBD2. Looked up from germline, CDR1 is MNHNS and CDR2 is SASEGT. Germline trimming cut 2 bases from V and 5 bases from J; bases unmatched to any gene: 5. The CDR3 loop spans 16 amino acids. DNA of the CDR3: TGTGCCAGCAGTGAATCACTAGCGGGAGACCACAATGAGCAGTTCTTC. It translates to CASSESLAGDHNEQFF.

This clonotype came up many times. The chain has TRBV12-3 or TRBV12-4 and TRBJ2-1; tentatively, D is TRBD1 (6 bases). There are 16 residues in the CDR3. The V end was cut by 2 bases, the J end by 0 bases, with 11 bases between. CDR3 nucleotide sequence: TGTGCCAGCAGTTTAAGTTACAGGGACTCCTACAATGAGCAGTTCTTC. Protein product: CASSLSYRDSYNEQFF.

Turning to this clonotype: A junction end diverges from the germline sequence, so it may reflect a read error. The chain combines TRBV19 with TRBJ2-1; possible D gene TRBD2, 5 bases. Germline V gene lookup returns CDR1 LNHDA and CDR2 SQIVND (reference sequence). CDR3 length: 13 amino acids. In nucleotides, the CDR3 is TGTGCCAGTAGTACCTTCGCCCGGGAATCGCAGCTCTTC. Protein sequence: CASSTFARESQLF.

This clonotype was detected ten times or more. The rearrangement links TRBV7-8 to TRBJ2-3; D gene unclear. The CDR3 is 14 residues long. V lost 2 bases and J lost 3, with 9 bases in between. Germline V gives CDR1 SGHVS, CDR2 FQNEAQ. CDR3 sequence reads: CASSLSSVTDTQYF. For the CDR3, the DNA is TGTGCCAGCAGCTTATCTTCGGTTACAGATACGCAGTATTTT.

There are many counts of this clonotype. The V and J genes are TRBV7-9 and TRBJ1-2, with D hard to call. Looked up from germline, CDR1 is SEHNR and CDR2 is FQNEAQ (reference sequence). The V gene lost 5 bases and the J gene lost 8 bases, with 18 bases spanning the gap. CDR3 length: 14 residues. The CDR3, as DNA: TGTGCCAGCAGCCGGGGTGGCAGACCTTTCGGCTACACCTTC. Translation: CASSRGGRPFGYTF.

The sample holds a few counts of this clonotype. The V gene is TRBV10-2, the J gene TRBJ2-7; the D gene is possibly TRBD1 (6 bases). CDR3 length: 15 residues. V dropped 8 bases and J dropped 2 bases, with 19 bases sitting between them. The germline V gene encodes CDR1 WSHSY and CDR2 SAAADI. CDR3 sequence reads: CASSGPDRKTYEQYF. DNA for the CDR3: TGCGCCAGCTCGGGACCGGACAGAAAAACCTACGAGCAGTACTTC.

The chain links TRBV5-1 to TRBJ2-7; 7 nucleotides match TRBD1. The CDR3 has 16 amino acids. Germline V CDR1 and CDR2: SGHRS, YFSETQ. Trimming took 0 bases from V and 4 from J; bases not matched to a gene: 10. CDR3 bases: TGCGCCAGCAGCTTGGCCGCCGGGACAGCTATTTACGAGCAGTACTTC. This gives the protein CASSLAAGTAIYEQYF.

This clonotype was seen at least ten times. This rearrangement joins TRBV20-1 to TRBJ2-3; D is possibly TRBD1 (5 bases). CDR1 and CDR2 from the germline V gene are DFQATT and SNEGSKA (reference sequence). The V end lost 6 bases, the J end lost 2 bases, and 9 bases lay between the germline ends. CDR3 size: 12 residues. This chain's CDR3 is CSARQLTDTQYF. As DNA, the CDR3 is TGCAGTGCGCGACAGCTCACAGATACGCAGTATTTT.

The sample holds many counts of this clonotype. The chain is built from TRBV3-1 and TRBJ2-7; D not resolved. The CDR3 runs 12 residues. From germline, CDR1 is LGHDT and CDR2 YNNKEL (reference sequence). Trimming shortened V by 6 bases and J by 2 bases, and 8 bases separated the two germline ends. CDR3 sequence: CASSQVTYEQYF. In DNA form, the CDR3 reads TGTGCCAGCAGTCAGGTAACCTACGAGCAGTACTTC.

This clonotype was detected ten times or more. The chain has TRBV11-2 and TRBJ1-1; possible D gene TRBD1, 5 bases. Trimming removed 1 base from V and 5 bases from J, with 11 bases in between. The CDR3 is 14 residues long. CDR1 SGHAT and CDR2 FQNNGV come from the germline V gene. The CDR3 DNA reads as TGTGCCAGCAGCTTAGTGGGGGAACTGACTGAAGCTTTCTTT. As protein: CASSLVGELTEAFF.

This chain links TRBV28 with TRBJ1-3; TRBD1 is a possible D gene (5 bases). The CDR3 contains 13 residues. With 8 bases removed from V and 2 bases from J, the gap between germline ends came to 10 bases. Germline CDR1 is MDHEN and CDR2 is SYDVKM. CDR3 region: CASGGGAGNTIYF. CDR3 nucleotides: TGTGCCAGCGGGGGGGGTGCTGGAAACACCATATATTTT.

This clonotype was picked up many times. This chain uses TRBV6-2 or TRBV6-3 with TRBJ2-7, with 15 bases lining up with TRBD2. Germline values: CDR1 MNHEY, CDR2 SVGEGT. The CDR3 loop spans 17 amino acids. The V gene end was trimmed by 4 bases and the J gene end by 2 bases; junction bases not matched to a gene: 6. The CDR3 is CASSLPGLAGGAYEQYF. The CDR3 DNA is TGTGCCAGCAGTTTGCCGGGACTAGCGGGAGGAGCCTACGAGCAGTACTTC.

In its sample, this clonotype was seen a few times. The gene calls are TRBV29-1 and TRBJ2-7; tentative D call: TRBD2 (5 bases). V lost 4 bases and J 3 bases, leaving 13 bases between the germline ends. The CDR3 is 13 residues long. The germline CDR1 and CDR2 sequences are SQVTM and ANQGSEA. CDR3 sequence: CSVGLGRGYEQYF. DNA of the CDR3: TGCAGCGTTGGGCTGGGGAGAGGCTACGAGCAGTACTTC.

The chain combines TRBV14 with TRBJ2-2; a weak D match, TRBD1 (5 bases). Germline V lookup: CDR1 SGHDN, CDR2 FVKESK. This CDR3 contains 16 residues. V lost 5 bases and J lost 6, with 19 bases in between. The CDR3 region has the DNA TGTGCCAGCAGCTTCCAGGGTATCAGCCTTCCCGGGGAGCTGTTTTTT. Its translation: CASSFQGISLPGELFF.

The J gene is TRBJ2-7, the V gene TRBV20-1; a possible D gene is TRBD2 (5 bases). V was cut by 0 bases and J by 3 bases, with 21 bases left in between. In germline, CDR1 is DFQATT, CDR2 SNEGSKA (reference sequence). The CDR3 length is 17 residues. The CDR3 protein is CSARDGLPLSEGYEQYF. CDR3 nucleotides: TGCAGTGCTAGAGATGGACTCCCACTCAGCGAAGGCTACGAGCAGTACTTC.

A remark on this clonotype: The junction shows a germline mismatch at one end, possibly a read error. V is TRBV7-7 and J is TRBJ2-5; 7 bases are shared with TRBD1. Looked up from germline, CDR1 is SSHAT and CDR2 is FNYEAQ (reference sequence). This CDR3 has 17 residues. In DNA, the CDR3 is TGTGCTAGCAGCCCTATACCCCGGGACAGTCGAGGAGAGACCCAGTACTTC. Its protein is CASSPIPRDSRGETQYF.

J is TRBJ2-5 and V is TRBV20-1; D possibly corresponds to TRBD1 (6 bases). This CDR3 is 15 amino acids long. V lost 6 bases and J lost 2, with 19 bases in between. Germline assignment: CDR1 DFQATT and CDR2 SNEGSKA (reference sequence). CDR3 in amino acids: CSAWDTDTSQETQYF. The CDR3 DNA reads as TGCAGTGCCTGGGACACCGATACTTCTCAAGAGACCCAGTACTTC.